The 12 T cell receptor beta chains presented below share a single source sample, sequenced in a study of blood T cell repertoires in COVID-19. Sequenced by immunoSEQ multiplex PCR; TCRdb stores in-frame clones only, minus some. The table shows approximately 470,000 clones, with 87% occurring only once. Input material: PBMCs or T cells enriched from blood (not recorded which). The receptors originated from a woman aged 18-30 years who had recovered from COVID-19.

The rearrangement links TRBV28 to TRBJ1-1; TRBD1 agrees at 7 bases. Trimming cost V 8 bases and J 1 base; bases outside gene matches: 13. Germline V gene sequence: CDR1 MDHEN, CDR2 SYDVKM. The CDR3 has 16 amino acids. The CDR3 reads CASLDILGQQNTEAFF. CDR3 coding DNA: TGTGCCAGCCTCGATATTCTGGGACAGCAGAACACTGAAGCTTTCTTT.

This clone came up a few times. V and J are TRBV30 and TRBJ1-3; 9 bases fit TRBD1. Looked up from germline, CDR1 is GTSNPN and CDR2 is SVGIG (reference sequence). The length of the CDR3 is 13 residues. V gave up 5 bases and J gave up 2 bases; unmatched junction bases: 1. CDR3 nucleotide sequence: TGTGCCTGGGGACAGGGGACTGGAAACACCATATATTTT. This encodes CAWGQGTGNTIYF.

In the case of this clone: Other nucleotide sequences in the sample specify the same CDR3. V gene TRBV5-1 combines with J gene TRBJ2-7; no reliable D call. CDR1 SGHRS and CDR2 YFSETQ come from the germline V gene. The CDR3 runs 12 residues. V shed 4 bases and J shed 4 bases, with 9 bases lying between them. The CDR3 nucleotides read TGCGCCAGCAGCCCGGGTGGGTACGAGCAGTACTTC. Translating it yields CASSPGGYEQYF.

The rearrangement links TRBV3-1 (or the pseudogene TRBV3-2) to TRBJ1-2; maybe TRBD1 (5 bases). Looked up from germline, CDR1 is LGHDT and CDR2 is YNNKEL (reference sequence). CDR3 length equals 15 residues. The ends were cut back, 4 bases at V and 4 bases at J, with 16 bases in the middle. CDR3 sequence reads: CASSPIESRVYGYTF. As DNA, the CDR3 is TGTGCCAGCAGCCCGATTGAGTCCAGGGTCTATGGCTACACCTTC.

This chain joins TRBV7-9 and TRBJ2-5; 10 nucleotides line up with TRBD2. Germline CDR1 reads SEHNR; CDR2 reads FQNEAQ (reference sequence). The CDR3 loop spans 17 amino acids. V shed 5 bases and J 7 bases; nucleotides not matched to a gene: 16. The CDR3 region has the DNA TGTGCCAGCAGCCGGGCCGGAGGAGCGGGGGGGCCAGCGACCCAGTACTTC. Its protein product is CASSRAGGAGGPATQYF.

V is TRBV5-5 and J is TRBJ2-5; 8 bases line up with TRBD1. Germline V lookup: CDR1 SGHKS, CDR2 YYEKEE (reference sequence). This CDR3 is built from 13 residues. V gave up 4 bases and J gave up 5 bases; unmatched junction bases: 4. The CDR3 here is CASSRQGSETQYF. CDR3 coding DNA: TGTGCCAGCAGCCGACAGGGGTCGGAGACCCAGTACTTC.

Only one count was recorded for this clone. The chain recombines TRBV5-6 with TRBJ1-2, with D tentatively TRBD1 (5 bases). CDR1 is SGHDT, CDR2 YYEEEE, per germline. V was clipped by 6 bases and J by 5 bases, with 14 bases between them. This CDR3 spans 13 amino acids. The chain's CDR3 is CASTETRDYGYTF. The CDR3 DNA follows: TGTGCCAGCACCGAGACCAGGGATTATGGCTACACCTTC.

The chain is built from TRBV14 and TRBJ2-7; possibly TRBD2 for D (6 bases). Trimming pared 5 bases from V and 5 bases from J, leaving 19 bases between. Germline lookup yields CDR1 SGHDN and CDR2 FVKESK. This CDR3 comprises 15 residues. In DNA, the CDR3 is TGTGCCAGCAGCTTTTCGGGACTGAGTCTGCACGAGCAGTACTTC. This translates into CASSFSGLSLHEQYF.

The V call is TRBV19, the J call TRBJ2-7; 9 bases are a match to TRBD2. The germline V gene encodes CDR1 LNHDA and CDR2 SQIVND (reference sequence). The CDR3 extends over 13 amino acids. V was clipped by 5 bases and J by 6 bases; unmatched bases: 5. CDR3 sequence: CASSVGLAGEQYF. Written as DNA, the CDR3 is TGTGCCAGTAGTGTGGGACTAGCTGGCGAGCAGTACTTC. The full variable domain, with the rest looked up from reference TRBV19 and TRBJ2-7, is DGGITQSPKYLFRKEGQNVTLSCEQNLNHDAMYWYRQDPGQGLRLIYYSQIVNDFQKGDIAEGYSVSREKKESFPLTVTSAQKNPTAFYLCASSVGLAGEQYFGPGTRLTVT.

The gene calls are TRBV2 and TRBJ1-4; the match to TRBD1 covers 7 bases. The trim removed 6 bases at V and 0 bases at J, leaving 4 bases unmatched. Germline V gene lookup returns CDR1 SNHLY and CDR2 FYNNEI. The CDR3 consists of 15 residues. The CDR3 DNA follows: TGTGCCAGCAGGAGACAGGGAGCAACTAATGAAAAACTGTTTTTT. Translated: CASRRQGATNEKLFF.

The V gene is TRBV4-2, the J gene TRBJ2-7; the match to TRBD2 covers 8 bases. CDR1 is LGHNA and CDR2 is YNFKEQ in the germline V gene. This CDR3 comprises 18 residues. V trimming: 0 bases; J trimming: 3 bases; junction bases outside the gene matches: 13. The CDR3 sequence is CASSQELGEAGGYYEQYF. The CDR3 nucleotides are TGTGCCAGCAGCCAAGAGCTAGGAGAGGCGGGGGGCTACTACGAGCAGTACTTC.

The chain employs TRBV25-1 and TRBJ2-2; TRBD1 matches 10 bases. V was clipped by 4 bases and J by 7 bases; unmatched bases: 9. The germline CDR1 and CDR2 sequences are MGHDK and SYGVNS. The CDR3 is made up of 16 amino acids. The CDR3 is CASSVGTGEVIGELFF. DNA of the CDR3: TGTGCCAGCAGTGTCGGGACAGGGGAGGTCATCGGGGAGCTGTTTTTT.